A selection of T cell receptor beta chains follows, all from one sample in a study of T-cell memory formation after mild COVID-19. MiXCR was run by TCRdb on the 5' RACE reads, yielding one entry per CDR3 protein. The table includes 350,000 to 500,000 distinct CDR3 sequences, 20% to 30% detected once. Sequenced input: PBMCs or a T cell subset sorted from them (not recorded which). These receptors came from an adult woman who had mild COVID-19 (a few samples of this study predate the infection). Cell type and time point are not known. Each CDR3 is given with its conserved first and last residue. D genes are given only for firm matches. Size is omitted from some rows. Given values are once, few, many or a class for expanded clones.

>few|TRBJ1-2|TRBD1|TRBV7-3
TGTGCCAGCAGCCCACAGGGGGAGGTTGGTGGCTACACCTTC
CASSPQGEVGGYTF
>few|TRBJ1-2|.|TRBV5-5
TGTGCCAGCAGCCAAACGACAGGTCTTAACTATGGCTACACCTTC
CASSQTTGLNYGYTF
>.|TRBJ2-2|.|TRBV12-3/TRBV12-4
TGTGCCAGCAACCCCCGCTTATTACCGGTGCGCGGAACCGGGGAGCTGTTTTTT
CASNPRLLPVRGTGELFF
>once|TRBJ1-1|.|TRBV7-2
TGTGCCAGCAGCTTAGCCTCAGTGGGGCCCACTGAAGCTTTCTTT
CASSLASVGPTEAFF
>many|TRBJ2-7|TRBD1|TRBV5-5
TGTGCCAGCAGCTCCGGGACAGGGAACTACGAGCAGTACTTC
CASSSGTGNYEQYF
>.|TRBJ1-1|.|TRBV19
TGTGCCAGTACGCGACGGGGGACCTTGAACACTGAAGCTTTCTTT
CASTRRGTLNTEAFF
>.|TRBJ2-6|.|TRBV12-3/TRBV12-4
TGTGCCAGCAGTTTAGCCGTTTCTGGGGCCAACGTCCTGACTTTC
CASSLAVSGANVLTF
>few|TRBJ2-1|TRBD1|TRBV24-1
TGTGCCACCAGTGAAGGGGGCCCATTCAATGAGCAGTTCTTC
CATSEGGPFNEQFF
>.|TRBJ2-7|.|TRBV28
TGTGCCAGCATTGACGGGACCTCCTACGAGCAGTACTTC
CASIDGTSYEQYF
>.|TRBJ2-1|.|TRBV7-2
TGTGCCAGCAGCTTAGCGGACGGGGTCAATGAGCAGTTCTTC
CASSLADGVNEQFF
>.|TRBJ2-1|.|TRBV7-9
TGTGCCAGCAGCACGTACCTGAGCTCCTACAATGAGCAGTTCTTC
CASSTYLSSYNEQFF
>few|TRBJ2-7|TRBD2|TRBV29-1
TGCAGCGCCGCGGGGGATCGGCCGACCTACGAGCAGTACTTC
CSAAGDRPTYEQYF
>few|TRBJ2-3|TRBD2|TRBV5-6
TGTGCCAGCAGCCCCTCGGGAGGGACCATGGGGCCCTTCGATACGCAGTATTTT
CASSPSGGTMGPFDTQYF
>few|TRBJ2-7|.|TRBV20-1
TGCAGTGCTAGAGCTCTTGGGGACTACGAGCAGTACTTC
CSARALGDYEQYF
>few|TRBJ1-5|.|TRBV15
TGTGCCACCAGCGTACTGATGGATCAGCCCCAGCATTTT
CATSVLMDQPQHF
>.|TRBJ2-1|.|TRBV12-3/TRBV12-4
TGTGCCAGCAGAGGACTCGACAATGAGCAGTTCTTC
CASRGLDNEQFF
>many|TRBJ2-7|TRBD2|TRBV19
TGTGCCAGTCGGACTAGCGGGTCCTACGAGCAGTACTTC
CASRTSGSYEQYF
>many|TRBJ1-1|TRBD1|TRBV28
TGTGCCAGCAGCTCGGGACAGGTGAACACTGAAGCTTTCTTT
CASSSGQVNTEAFF
>few|TRBJ1-2|.|TRBV7-9
TGTGCCAGCCCCTTATCCACCTTC
CASPLSTF
>few|TRBJ2-3|.|TRBV29-1
TGCAGCGTTATCCCGGGCCTTAGCACAGATACGCAGTATTTT
CSVIPGLSTDTQYF
>.|TRBJ1-1|.|TRBV3-1
TGTGCCAGCAGCCAAGAGGTGGGGGGAGGCGTGAACACTGAAGCTTTCTTT
CASSQEVGGGVNTEAFF
>.|TRBJ2-2|.|TRBV24-1
TGTGCCACCAGTGATTCAGAACAGGATTACACCGGGGAGCTGTTTTTT
CATSDSEQDYTGELFF
>.|TRBJ1-1|.|TRBV5-1
TGCGCCAGCAGCTTGGTTCCAGGTTCGACTGAAGCTTTCTTT
CASSLVPGSTEAFF
>few|TRBJ2-1|.|TRBV6-2/TRBV6-3
TGTGCCAGCAGTTTGGGTCATAGTAATGAGCAGTTCTTC
CASSLGHSNEQFF
>.|TRBJ2-7|.|TRBV29-1
TGCAGCGTCGGGGGCGGGCAGTCCGAGCAGTACTTC
CSVGGGQSEQYF
>.|TRBJ2-2|.|TRBV4-1
TGCGCCAGCAGCTTTCGGACGGCCTTGGCCGGGGAGCTGTTTTTT
CASSFRTALAGELFF
>few|TRBJ2-7|TRBD2|TRBV4-3
TGCGCCAGCAGCCAAGATAGAAATAGCGGGAGCAACGAGCAGTACTTC
CASSQDRNSGSNEQYF
>.|TRBJ2-1|TRBD1|TRBV7-9
TGTGCCAGCAGCTCGTCCAGGGGGTTAAATGAGCAGTTCTTC
CASSSSRGLNEQFF
>few|TRBJ2-7|TRBD1|TRBV5-4
TGTGCCAGCAGCGGGGGGACAGGAAATCCACCCGAGCAGTACTTC
CASSGGTGNPPEQYF
>few|TRBJ2-7|TRBD2|TRBV5-1
TGCGCCAGCAGCGGGACTACAGTCTTGGAGCAGTACTTC
CASSGTTVLEQYF
>few|TRBJ2-3|.|TRBV7-9
TGTGCCAGCAGCTTGATGGGGTCCGCCGGTACGCAGTATTTT
CASSLMGSAGTQYF
>.|TRBJ1-2|TRBD1|TRBV11-2
TGTGCCAGCAGCTCATGGACAGGGAGGTTTGGCTATGGCTACACCTTC
CASSSWTGRFGYGYTF
>.|TRBJ2-3|.|TRBV27
TGTGCCAGCAGTTTAGGGGACACTTTCACAGATACGCAGTATTTT
CASSLGDTFTDTQYF
>.|TRBJ2-7|.|TRBV21-1
TGTGCCAGCAGCAAAGCGCGAATGGGACAGGGACGCTACGAGCAGTACTTC
CASSKARMGQGRYEQYF
>.|TRBJ1-1|.|TRBV12-3/TRBV12-4
TGTGCCAGCAGTACTCAGACAGGAAACACTGAAGCTTTCTTT
CASSTQTGNTEAFF
>few|TRBJ2-5|TRBD2|TRBV5-5
TGTGCCAGCATCCTAGGGGTACTAGCGGGATCCTACTTGGAGACCCAGTACTTC
CASILGVLAGSYLETQYF
>.|TRBJ2-3|TRBD1|TRBV20-1
TGCAGTGCCTTGCCGACAGGGACGAGGGATACGCAGTATTTT
CSALPTGTRDTQYF
>many|TRBJ2-1|.|TRBV6-4
TGTGCCAGCAGTGACGGGGTTAATTACAATGAGCAGTTCTTC
CASSDGVNYNEQFF
>.|TRBJ1-1|.|TRBV18
TGTGCCAGCCTGGCCGATAACAGGGTGGGGAGGACTGAAGCTTTCTTT
CASLADNRVGRTEAFF
>.|TRBJ2-7|TRBD1|TRBV6-5
TGTGCCAGCACGAGGGGGCAGAGCTCCTACGAGCAGTACTTC
CASTRGQSSYEQYF
>.|TRBJ1-5|.|TRBV6-5
TGTGCCAGCATGGGAGGGGTGGGAATGGAGCCCCAGCATTTT
CASMGGVGMEPQHF
>few|TRBJ1-1|TRBD1|TRBV27
TGTGCCAGCAGCCCCAAGCCCGGGACAGGGGGGCAGAACACTGAAGCTTTCTTT
CASSPKPGTGGQNTEAFF
>.|TRBJ2-4|.|TRBV27
TGTGCCAGCTCGGGGTACAGGGAAGCCAAAAACATTCAGTACTTC
CASSGYREAKNIQYF
>.|TRBJ2-7|TRBD1|TRBV7-9
TGTGCCAGCAGCCCCGGGACAGGGTCCGCCTACGAGCAGTACTTC
CASSPGTGSAYEQYF
>few|TRBJ2-5|TRBD1|TRBV5-1
TGCGCCAGCAGCCCCGGGACAGGGAAGTCGGCCCAGTACTTC
CASSPGTGKSAQYF
>few|TRBJ2-1|.|TRBV4-2
TGTGCCAGCAGCCACAGAGGATCAGAGTTACCTAGGTGGGACAATGAGCAGTTCTTC
CASSHRGSELPRWDNEQFF
>few|TRBJ2-1|.|TRBV7-6
TGTGCCAGCAGCTTAGATCTGCGGGGAACTAATGAGCAGTTCTTC
CASSLDLRGTNEQFF
>few|TRBJ2-4|TRBD2|TRBV11-2
TGTGCCAGCAGCCCCGGGGGACTACCTGTAGGGACCAAAAACATTCAGTACTTC
CASSPGGLPVGTKNIQYF
>.|TRBJ2-3|TRBD2|TRBV6-6
TGTGCCAGCAGTTCCGTAGCGGGAGCCACAGATACGCAGTATTTT
CASSSVAGATDTQYF
>few|TRBJ2-2|TRBD1|TRBV7-8
TGTGCCAGCAGATCTAGGGGGTCGGGGACAGGGAACACCGGGGAGCTGTTTTTT
CASRSRGSGTGNTGELFF
>.|TRBJ2-2|TRBD1|TRBV20-1
TGCAGTGCTACCAGGGGGAGAAGCGGCACCGGGGAGCTGTTTTTT
CSATRGRSGTGELFF
>.|TRBJ2-3|.|TRBV30
TGTGCCTGGAGTCGGGACGGAGGGTGGACAGATACGCAGTATTTT
CAWSRDGGWTDTQYF
>few|TRBJ2-1|TRBD2|TRBV4-2
TGTGCCAGCAGCCAAGAGGGGACTACTTACAATGAGCAGTTCTTC
CASSQEGTTYNEQFF